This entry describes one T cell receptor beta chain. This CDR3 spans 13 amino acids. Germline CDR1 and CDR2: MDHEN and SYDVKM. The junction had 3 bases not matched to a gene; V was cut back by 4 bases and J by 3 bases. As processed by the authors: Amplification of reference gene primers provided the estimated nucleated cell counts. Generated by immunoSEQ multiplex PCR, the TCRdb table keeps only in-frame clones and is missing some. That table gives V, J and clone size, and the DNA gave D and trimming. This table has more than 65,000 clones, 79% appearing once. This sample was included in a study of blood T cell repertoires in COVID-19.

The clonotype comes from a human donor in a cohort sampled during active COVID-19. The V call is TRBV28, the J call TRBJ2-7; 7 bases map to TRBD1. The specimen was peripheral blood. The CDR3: CASSWTGVYEQYF. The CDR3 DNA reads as TGTGCCAGCAGTTGGACAGGAGTCTACGAGCAGTACTTC. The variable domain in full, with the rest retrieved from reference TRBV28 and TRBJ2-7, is DVKVTQSSRYLVKRTGEKVFLECVQDMDHENMFWYRQDPGLGLRLIYFSYDVKMKEKGDIPEGYSVSREKKERFSLILESASTNQTSMYLCASSWTGVYEQYFGPGTRLTVT.